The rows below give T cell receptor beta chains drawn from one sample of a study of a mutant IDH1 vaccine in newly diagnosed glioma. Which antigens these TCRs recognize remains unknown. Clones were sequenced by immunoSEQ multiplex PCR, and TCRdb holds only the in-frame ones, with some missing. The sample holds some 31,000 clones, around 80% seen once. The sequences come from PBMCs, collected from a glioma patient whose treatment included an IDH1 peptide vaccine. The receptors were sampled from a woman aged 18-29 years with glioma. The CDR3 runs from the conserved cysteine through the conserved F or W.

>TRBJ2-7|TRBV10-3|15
CAISDTLAGGYEQYF
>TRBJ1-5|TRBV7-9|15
CASSLTGDESQPQHF
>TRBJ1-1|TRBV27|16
CASTLRGGLGNTEAFF
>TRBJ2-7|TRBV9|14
CASSDRADTYEQYF
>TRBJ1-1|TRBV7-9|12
CASSYGTSEAFF
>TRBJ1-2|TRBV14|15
CASSQGQGFSYGYTF
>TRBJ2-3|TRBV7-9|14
CASSLEGSTDTQYF
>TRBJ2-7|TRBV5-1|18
CASSPGLAGGWSSYEQYF
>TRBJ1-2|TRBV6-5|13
CASRINRGYGYTF
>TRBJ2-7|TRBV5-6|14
CASSFQGATYEQYF
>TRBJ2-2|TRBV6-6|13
CASGRGAAGELFF
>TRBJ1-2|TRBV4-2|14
CASSQQGFHYGYTF
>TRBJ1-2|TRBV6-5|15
CASTPAGRKNYGYTF
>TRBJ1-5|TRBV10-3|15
CAIGTVGLAGQPQHF
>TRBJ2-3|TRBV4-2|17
CASSRDLLAGVTDTQYF
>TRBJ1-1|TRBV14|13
CASSQDFVTEAFF
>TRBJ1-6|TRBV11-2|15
CASREGPYPNSPLHF
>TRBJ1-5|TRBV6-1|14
CASSLVGGDQPQHF
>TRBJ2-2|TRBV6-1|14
CASSGTGGTGELFF
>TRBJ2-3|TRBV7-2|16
CASSITSGTSTDTQYF
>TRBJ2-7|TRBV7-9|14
CASSLPRETHEQYF
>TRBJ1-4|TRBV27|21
CASSMSQFSAGTGGLDEKLFF
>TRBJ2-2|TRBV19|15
CASSQSGPYTGELFF
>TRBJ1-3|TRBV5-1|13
CASSSDVSNTIYF
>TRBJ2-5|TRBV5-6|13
CASSLTLQETQYF
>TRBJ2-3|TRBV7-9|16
CASSLQGNSGTDTQYF
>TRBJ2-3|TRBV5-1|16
CASSPGPGTYTDTQYF
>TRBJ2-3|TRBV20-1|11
CSAGDRNTQYF
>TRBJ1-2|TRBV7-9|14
CASSPQGVGYGYTF
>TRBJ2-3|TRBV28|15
CASRPTSAPSDTQYF
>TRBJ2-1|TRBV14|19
CASSQQVGQGRGSYNEQFF
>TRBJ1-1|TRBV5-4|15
CASSLSAGGMTEAFF
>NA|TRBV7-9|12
CASSLVDYEQYF
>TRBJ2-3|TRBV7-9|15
CASSLAPGRDPGQYF
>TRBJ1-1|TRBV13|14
CASSLGVVYTEAFF
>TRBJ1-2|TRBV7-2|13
CASSPGVGDGYTF
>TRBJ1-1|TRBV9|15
CASSVQTGLRTEAFF
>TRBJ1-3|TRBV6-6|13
CASSQGVGNTIYF
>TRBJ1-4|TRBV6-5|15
CASSYGDVANEKLFF
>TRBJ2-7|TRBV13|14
CASSAQDGRYEQYF
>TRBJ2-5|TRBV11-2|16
CASSFGLAEPGETQYF
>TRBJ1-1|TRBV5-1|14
CASSWTGTNTEAFF
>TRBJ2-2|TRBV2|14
CARRTSGGTGELFF
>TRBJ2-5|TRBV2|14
CASSGRGFQETQYF
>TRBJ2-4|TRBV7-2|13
CASRRDTGNIQYF
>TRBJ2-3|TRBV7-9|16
CASSLSRDSYTDTQYF
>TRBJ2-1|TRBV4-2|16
CASSQESGSSYNEQFF
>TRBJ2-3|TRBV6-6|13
CASSPASPDTQYF
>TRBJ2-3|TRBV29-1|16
CSASPRADRSTDTQYF
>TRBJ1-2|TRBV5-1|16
CASSLAGGVGNYGYTF
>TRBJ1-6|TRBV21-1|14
CASSKVAGHSPLHF